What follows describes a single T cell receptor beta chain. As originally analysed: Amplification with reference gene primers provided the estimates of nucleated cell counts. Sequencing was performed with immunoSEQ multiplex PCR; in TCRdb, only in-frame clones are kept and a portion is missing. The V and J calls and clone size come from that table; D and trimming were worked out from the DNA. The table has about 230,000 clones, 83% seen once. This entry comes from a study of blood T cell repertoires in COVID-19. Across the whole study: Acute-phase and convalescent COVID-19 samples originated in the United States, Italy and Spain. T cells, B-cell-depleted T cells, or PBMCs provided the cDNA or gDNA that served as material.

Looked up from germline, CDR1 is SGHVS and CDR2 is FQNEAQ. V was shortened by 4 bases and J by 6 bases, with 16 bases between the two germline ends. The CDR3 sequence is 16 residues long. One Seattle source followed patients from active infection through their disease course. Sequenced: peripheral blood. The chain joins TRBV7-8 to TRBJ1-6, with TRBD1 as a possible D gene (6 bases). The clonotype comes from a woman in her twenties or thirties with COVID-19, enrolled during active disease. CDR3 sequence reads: CASSSQGRGTNSPLHF. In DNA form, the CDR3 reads TGTGCCAGCAGCTCACAGGGAAGGGGCACTAATTCACCCCTCCACTTT.